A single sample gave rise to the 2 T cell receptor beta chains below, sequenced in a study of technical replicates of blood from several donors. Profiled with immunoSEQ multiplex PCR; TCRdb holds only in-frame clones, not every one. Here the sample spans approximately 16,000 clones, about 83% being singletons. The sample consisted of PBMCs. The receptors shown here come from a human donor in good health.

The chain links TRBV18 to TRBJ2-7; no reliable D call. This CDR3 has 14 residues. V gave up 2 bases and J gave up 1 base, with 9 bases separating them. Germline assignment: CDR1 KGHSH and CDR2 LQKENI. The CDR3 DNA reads TGTGCCAGCTCACCAACAGTCCATTCCTACGAGCAGTACTTC. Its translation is CASSPTVHSYEQYF.

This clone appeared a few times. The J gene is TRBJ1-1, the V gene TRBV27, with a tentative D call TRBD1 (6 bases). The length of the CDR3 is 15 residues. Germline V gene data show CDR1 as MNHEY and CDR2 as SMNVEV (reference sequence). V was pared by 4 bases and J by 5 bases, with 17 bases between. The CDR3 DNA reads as TGTGCCAGCAGTTCATACGGGGGGAGGGGGACTGAAGCTTTCTTT. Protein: CASSSYGGRGTEAFF.